A single sample gave rise to the 28 T cell receptor beta chains below, sequenced in a study of blood T cell repertoires in COVID-19. Produced via immunoSEQ multiplex PCR; TCRdb's table is partial and in-frame only. The data show about 390,000 clones, roughly 89% seen once. The source material was PBMCs or T cells enriched from blood (not recorded which). The receptors derive from a woman aged 45 to 65 who had recovered from COVID-19.

The rearrangement joins TRBV27 to TRBJ1-1; weak D call: TRBD1 (6 bases). V dropped 8 bases and J dropped 4 bases, with 20 bases sitting between them. CDR3 size: 15 residues. Germline V gene sequence: CDR1 MNHEY, CDR2 SMNVEV (reference sequence). Here the CDR3 reads CASHRVSLGVTEAFF. DNA for the CDR3: TGTGCCAGCCACAGGGTGTCCCTGGGAGTCACTGAAGCTTTCTTT.

This chain links TRBV19 with TRBJ1-4, with D uncertain. Trimming left V 5 bases short and J 7 bases short, with 14 bases between. The CDR3 spans 14 residues. From germline, CDR1 is LNHDA and CDR2 SQIVND (reference sequence). CDR3 region: CASSVTATGEKLFF. Here the CDR3 DNA reads TGTGCCAGTAGTGTGACTGCGACGGGTGAAAAACTGTTTTTT. Supplemented by reference TRBV19 and TRBJ1-4, the full variable domain reads DGGITQSPKYLFRKEGQNVTLSCEQNLNHDAMYWYRQDPGQGLRLIYYSQIVNDFQKGDIAEGYSVSREKKESFPLTVTSAQKNPTAFYLCASSVTATGEKLFFGSGTQLSVL.

V and J are TRBV27 and TRBJ2-7; 8 bases line up with TRBD2. Trimming at V came to 6 bases and at J to 2 bases, leaving 3 bases not matched to a gene. CDR3 length: 13 amino acids. Germline-derived CDR1 and CDR2 are MNHEY and SMNVEV (reference sequence). Here the CDR3 reads CASRLAATYEQYF. In DNA, the CDR3 is TGTGCCAGCAGACTAGCGGCAACCTACGAGCAGTACTTC.

This rearrangement joins TRBV29-1 to TRBJ1-1, with unresolved D. Germline-derived CDR1 and CDR2 are SQVTM and ANQGSEA. The V end lost 7 bases, the J end lost 1 base, and 16 bases lay between the germline ends. CDR3 length: 14 residues. CDR3 sequence reads: CSALPGASNTEAFF. CDR3 sequence (DNA): TGCAGCGCCCTCCCTGGAGCATCGAACACTGAAGCTTTCTTT. Full variable domain (missing parts from reference TRBV29-1 and TRBJ1-1): SAVISQKPSRDICQRGTSLTIQCQVDSQVTMMFWYRQQPGQSLTLIATANQGSEATYESGFVIDKFPISRPNLTFSTLTVSNMSPEDSSIYLCSALPGASNTEAFFGQGTRLTVV.

To note about this clone: Distinct nucleotide sequences in the sample also encode this CDR3. V gene TRBV20-1 combines with J gene TRBJ1-2, with unresolved D. Germline loops: CDR1 DFQATT, CDR2 SNEGSKA (reference sequence). V was clipped by 5 bases and J by 11 bases, with 12 bases between them. CDR3 length: 10 amino acids. CDR3 region: CSAAPPGYTF. The CDR3 DNA reads as TGCAGTGCTGCCCCTCCGGGATACACCTTC.

V gene TRBV9 combines with J gene TRBJ1-1; maybe TRBD1 (5 bases). Germline loops: CDR1 SGDLS, CDR2 YYNGEE. The V end was cut by 5 bases, the J end by 5 bases, with 13 bases between. The length of the CDR3 is 13 residues. The CDR3 coding sequence is TGTGCCAGCAGTTCAGGGCCTGGGACTGAAGCTTTCTTT. Encoded protein: CASSSGPGTEAFF.

This clone was seen a handful of times. The chain is built from TRBV4-1 and TRBJ1-6; perhaps TRBD1 as D (5 bases). The V and J ends lost 1 base and 0 bases respectively, with 19 bases between them. Germline V CDR1 and CDR2: MGHRA, YSYEKL. The CDR3 loop spans 20 amino acids. CDR3 nucleotide sequence: TGCGCCAGCAGCCAAGTTTTAAAATGGAGCGACAGCTCCTATAATTCACCCCTCCACTTT. Protein product: CASSQVLKWSDSSYNSPLHF.

V and J are TRBV28 and TRBJ2-7, with 8 bases aligning to TRBD1. Germline V lookup: CDR1 MDHEN, CDR2 SYDVKM. This CDR3 is built from 15 residues. J gave up 3 bases and V 5 bases, and 9 bases lay outside the gene matches. CDR3 sequence: CASSTFGTGFYEQYF. CDR3 coding DNA: TGTGCCAGCAGTACCTTCGGGACAGGTTTCTACGAGCAGTACTTC. Filled out from reference TRBV28 and TRBJ2-7, the complete variable domain reads DVKVTQSSRYLVKRTGEKVFLECVQDMDHENMFWYRQDPGLGLRLIYFSYDVKMKEKGDIPEGYSVSREKKERFSLILESASTNQTSMYLCASSTFGTGFYEQYFGPGTRLTVT.

The chain combines TRBV30 with TRBJ1-5, with unresolved D. Germline CDR1 reads GTSNPN; CDR2 reads SVGIG (reference sequence). The V end was cut by 2 bases, the J end by 0 bases, with 8 bases between. The CDR3 is 14 amino acids. The CDR3 nucleotides read TGTGCCTGGAGTCAGGCAGCTAGCAATCAGCCCCAGCATTTT. Translating it yields CAWSQAASNQPQHF.

This chain connects TRBV6-5 to TRBJ1-2; 7 nucleotides match TRBD1. With V trimmed by 5 bases and J by 1 base, 4 bases remained unmatched. The germline V gene has CDR1 MNHEY and CDR2 SVGAGI. This CDR3 is built from 14 residues. The CDR3 DNA is TGTGCCAGCAGTCGGACAGGTTATAACTATGGCTACACCTTC. Translated, it gives CASSRTGYNYGYTF.

V gene TRBV12-3 or TRBV12-4 combines with J gene TRBJ1-1; D unclear. This CDR3 contains 13 residues. The V and J ends lost 6 bases and 0 bases respectively, with 8 bases between them. The CDR3 region has the DNA TGTGCCAGCAGCCGAGGAGTGAACACTGAAGCTTTCTTT. Its protein is CASSRGVNTEAFF.

This chain joins TRBV13 and TRBJ1-2; no definite D call. Germline-derived CDR1 and CDR2 are PRHDT and FYEKMQ (reference sequence). CDR3 length equals 12 residues. V lost 1 base and J 8 bases, leaving 8 bases between the germline ends. The CDR3 DNA follows: TGTGCCAGCAGCTTAGTAGGGAGCGGCTACACCTTC. Its translation: CASSLVGSGYTF.

V gene TRBV4-3 combines with J gene TRBJ2-7; tentative D call: TRBD1 (5 bases). V was shortened by 0 bases and J by 6 bases, with 15 bases between the two germline ends. The germline gives CDR1 LGHNA, CDR2 YSLEER. This CDR3 has 15 residues. The CDR3 region has the DNA TGCGCCAGCAGCCAAGAGGGATCAGGGCGAAGCGAGCAGTACTTC. It yields the protein CASSQEGSGRSEQYF.

The chain is built from TRBV19 and TRBJ1-3, with D possibly TRBD1 on 5 matching bases. V was shortened by 4 bases and J by 7 bases, with 23 bases between the two germline ends. The CDR3 contains 17 residues. Germline V gives CDR1 LNHDA, CDR2 SQIVND (reference sequence). CDR3 DNA: TGTGCCAGTAGTAGGTTAAAACAGGATAGGGGTGAGAACACCATATATTTT. It yields the protein CASSRLKQDRGENTIYF.

The rearrangement joins TRBV19 to TRBJ1-6; 10 nucleotides line up with TRBD1. This CDR3 is built from 17 residues. V was clipped by 5 bases and J by 10 bases; unmatched bases: 14. Germline V gene data show CDR1 as LNHDA and CDR2 as SQIVND (reference sequence). CDR3 DNA: TGTGCCAGTAGTCCAGGGACAGGGGCAGGTATTTTGTCACCCCTCCACTTT. It codes for CASSPGTGAGILSPLHF. Together with reference TRBV19 and TRBJ1-6, the CDR3 gives the full variable domain: DGGITQSPKYLFRKEGQNVTLSCEQNLNHDAMYWYRQDPGQGLRLIYYSQIVNDFQKGDIAEGYSVSREKKESFPLTVTSAQKNPTAFYLCASSPGTGAGILSPLHFGNGTRLTVT.

This clone was seen once. The genes are TRBV10-3 and TRBJ1-4, with D tentatively TRBD1 (6 bases). V shed 0 bases and J shed 2 bases, with 7 bases lying between them. CDR1 is ENHRY and CDR2 is SYGVKD in the germline V gene. This CDR3 contains 15 residues. CDR3 coding DNA: TGTGCCATCAGTGAGTCACAGGGTACTAATGAAAAACTGTTTTTT. This gives the protein CAISESQGTNEKLFF.

V gene TRBV6-5 combines with J gene TRBJ2-2; D gene unclear. Trimming left V 6 bases short and J 5 bases short, with 7 bases between. CDR3 length equals 12 residues. Germline lookup yields CDR1 MNHEY and CDR2 SVGAGI. The chain's CDR3 is CASSHATGELFF. CDR3 DNA sequence: TGTGCCAGCAGCCATGCGACCGGGGAGCTGTTTTTT.

This clone was seen only once. This chain links TRBV18 with TRBJ1-2; D not resolved. The CDR3 is made up of 13 amino acids. The V gene lost 6 bases and the J gene lost 8 bases, with 16 bases spanning the gap. From germline, CDR1 is KGHSH and CDR2 LQKENI. CDR3 amino acids: CASSPRPELGYTF. CDR3 in DNA: TGTGCCAGCTCGCCTAGACCGGAATTGGGCTACACCTTC.

This rearrangement joins TRBV7-2 to TRBJ1-2; D is perhaps TRBD1 (5 bases). The CDR3 runs 14 residues. Between the trimmed V and J ends, which lost 4 bases and 7 bases, there was a span of 16 bases. Germline V CDR1 and CDR2: SGHTA, FQGNSA. As DNA, the CDR3 is TGTGCCAGCAGCTACCAGTGGGGCGAGCCTGGCTACACCTTC. It specifies CASSYQWGEPGYTF.

The rearrangement joins TRBV6-5 to TRBJ2-7, with TRBD2 matching 8 bases. From germline, CDR1 is MNHEY and CDR2 SVGAGI. The CDR3 is 14 residues long. With V trimmed by 5 bases and J by 0 bases, 3 bases remained unmatched. CDR3 in DNA: TGTGCCAGCAGTCCCGGACTAGCCTCCTACGAGCAGTACTTC. Translation: CASSPGLASYEQYF.

The chain employs TRBV7-2 and TRBJ2-7; 7 bases match TRBD1. V was pared by 5 bases and J by 4 bases, with 5 bases of the junction left unmatched. CDR1 SGHTA and CDR2 FQGNSA come from the germline V gene. There are 13 residues in the CDR3. The CDR3: CASSTDRVYEQYF. For the CDR3, the DNA is TGTGCCAGCAGCACCGACAGGGTATACGAGCAGTACTTC.

This chain uses TRBV18 with TRBJ2-3; 8 positions match TRBD2. CDR1 is KGHSH, CDR2 LQKENI, per germline. The V gene end was trimmed by 1 base and the J gene end by 0 bases; junction bases not matched to a gene: 6. The CDR3 is 17 amino acids. CDR3 coding DNA: TGTGCCAGCTCACCACAGCTAGCGGGTCTAAGCACAGATACGCAGTATTTT. It codes for CASSPQLAGLSTDTQYF.

The rearrangement joins TRBV19 to TRBJ2-2, with D possibly being TRBD1 (5 bases). The CDR3 spans 16 residues. V lost 3 bases to trimming and J lost 3 bases, with 14 bases between them. Germline CDR1 LNHDA, CDR2 SQIVND (reference sequence). Here the CDR3 reads CASSILGPWDTGELFF. In DNA form, the CDR3 reads TGTGCCAGTAGTATTTTGGGGCCCTGGGACACCGGGGAGCTGTTTTTT.

The chain joins TRBV6-2 or TRBV6-3 to TRBJ1-4; D not certain. Per germline, CDR1 MNHEY and CDR2 SVGEGT. Between the trimmed V and J ends, which lost 5 bases and 8 bases, there was a span of 9 bases. The CDR3 contains 12 residues. In DNA, the CDR3 is TGTGCCAGCAGTCCCGTTTCCGAAAAACTGTTTTTT. It translates to CASSPVSEKLFF.

The V gene is TRBV29-1, the J gene TRBJ1-2, with a tentative D call TRBD1 (6 bases). V was pared by 3 bases and J by 4 bases, with 15 bases between. This CDR3 is 14 amino acids long. Germline CDR1 SQVTM, CDR2 ANQGSEA. The CDR3 sequence is CSVDGTGNGYGYTF. The CDR3 nucleotides read TGCAGCGTTGACGGTACAGGGAATGGCTATGGCTACACCTTC.

V is TRBV5-1 and J is TRBJ2-5; 9 bases match TRBD1. CDR3 length: 14 amino acids. V shed 5 bases, J shed 2 bases, and the junction held 4 bases outside the gene matches. Germline assignment: CDR1 SGHRS and CDR2 YFSETQ. This chain's CDR3 is CASREGTGQETQYF. For the CDR3, the DNA is TGCGCCAGCAGGGAAGGGACAGGGCAAGAGACCCAGTACTTC.

The chain combines TRBV25-1 with TRBJ2-6; D is perhaps TRBD1 (6 bases). The CDR3 covers 16 residues. Germline V lookup: CDR1 MGHDK, CDR2 SYGVNS. V shed 5 bases and J shed 1 base, with 12 bases lying between them. The CDR3 DNA reads as TGTGCCAGCAGTCGAAACACAGGGTCTGGGGCCAACGTCCTGACTTTC. This sequence encodes CASSRNTGSGANVLTF.

The count of this clone is one. V and J are TRBV24-1 and TRBJ2-3; 9 nucleotides match TRBD1. The CDR3 runs to 19 residues. Germline CDR1 and CDR2: KGHDR and SFDVKD. Trimming took 4 bases from V and 3 from J; bases not matched to a gene: 16. For the CDR3, the DNA is TGTGCCACCAGTGACAAAGACAGGGGGAGAAGCCTCGGGACAGATACGCAGTATTTT. Its translation: CATSDKDRGRSLGTDTQYF.